The 3 T cell receptor beta chains presented below share a single source sample, sequenced in a study of CD8 T cells in Susac syndrome. The RNA, about 0.5 to 1 ug, was put through reverse transcription using random hexamers. A single record per CDR3 protein comes from TCRdb applying MiXCR to the immunoSEQ multiplex PCR reads. This sample has around 170,000 distinct CDR3 sequences, with 94% found just once. Sequencing used CD4+ T cells from PBMCs. The receptors were sampled from a human donor with Susac syndrome.

This clonotype was counted a few times. This chain links TRBV20-1 with TRBJ2-3; D tentatively fits TRBD1 or TRBD2 (5 bases each). Trimming pared 3 bases from V and 1 base from J, leaving 8 bases between. CDR3 size: 13 residues. CDR1 and CDR2 from the germline V gene are DFQATT and SNEGSKA (reference sequence). The CDR3 is CSARGPGTDTQYF. For the CDR3, the DNA is TGCAGTGCTAGGGGACCCGGCACAGATACGCAGTATTTT.

The rearrangement uses TRBV7-2 and TRBJ2-7; TRBD1 matches 10 bases. Trimming took 3 bases from V and 7 from J; bases not matched to a gene: 12. Germline assignment: CDR1 SGHTA and CDR2 FQGNSA. The CDR3 length is 16 residues. CDR3 nucleotides: TGTGCCAGCAGCTTGGCGCCGGGACAGGGGCCGGGGGAGCAGTACTTC. Translated, it gives CASSLAPGQGPGEQYF.

The V and J genes are TRBV7-2 and TRBJ2-3; 11 nucleotides align to TRBD2. Germline CDR1 SGHTA, CDR2 FQGNSA. This CDR3 comprises 17 residues. V lost 5 bases, J lost 4 bases, and 11 bases stayed unmatched. CDR3 residues: CASSPIRASGGSDTQYF. Here the CDR3 DNA reads TGTGCCAGCAGCCCGATTCGGGCTAGCGGGGGGTCAGATACGCAGTATTTT. The variable domain in full, completed from reference TRBV7-2 and TRBJ2-3, reads GAGVSQSPSNKVTEKGKDVELRCDPISGHTALYWYRQSLGQGLEFLIYFQGNSAPDKSGLPSDRFSAERTGGSVSTLTIQRTQQEDSAVYLCASSPIRASGGSDTQYFGPGTRLTVL.